One sample yielded the 20 T cell receptor beta chains listed below, sequenced in a study of cytomegalovirus exposure and HLA in healthy donors. The primer mix had 60 Vbeta and 13 Jbeta primers. Data came from immunoSEQ multiplex PCR; TCRdb stores just in-frame clones and leaves some out. The table shows under 200,000 clones, with 80% occurring only once. Sequencing was carried out using PBMCs. These receptor sequences come from a male donor in good health and CMV-seropositive.

The chain uses TRBV5-6 and TRBJ1-5; TRBD1 might be the D (5 bases). The CDR3 totals 15 residues. The V gene lost 2 bases and the J gene lost 4 bases, with 13 bases spanning the gap. Germline CDR1 is SGHDT and CDR2 is YYEEEE. CDR3 residues: CASSFFRTLNQPQHF. CDR3 bases: TGTGCCAGCAGCTTTTTCAGGACACTTAATCAGCCCCAGCATTTT.

The chain carries TRBV11-3 and TRBJ2-6, with D perhaps TRBD1 (5 bases). The germline gives CDR1 SGHNT, CDR2 YENEEA. The CDR3 is 13 residues long. CDR3 in DNA: TGTGCTTTATCAGGGCCCGGGGCCAACGTCCTGACTTTC. It yields the protein CALSGPGANVLTF. The full variable domain, its missing parts supplied by reference TRBV11-3 and TRBJ2-6, is EAGVVQSPRYKIIEKKQPVAFWCNPISGHNTLYWYLQNLGQGPELLIRYENEEAVDDSQLPKDRFSAERLKGVDSTLKIQPAELGDSAVYLCALSGPGANVLTFGAGSRLTVL.

The gene calls are TRBV29-1 and TRBJ2-7, with TRBD1 matching over 10 bases. Per germline, CDR1 SQVTM and CDR2 ANQGSEA. Losses at the gene ends were 7 bases for V and 4 bases for J; bases not matched to a gene: 7. The CDR3 length is 13 residues. CDR3 coding DNA: TGCAGCGCCCTGACAGGGGGCACTTACGAGCAGTACTTC. It specifies CSALTGGTYEQYF.

This clone was detected only a few times. J is TRBJ1-2 and V is TRBV5-6; possible D gene TRBD1, 5 bases. This CDR3 spans 13 amino acids. CDR1 is SGHDT and CDR2 is YYEEEE in the germline V gene. The V and J ends lost 4 bases and 4 bases respectively, with 11 bases between them. CDR3 bases: TGTGCCAGCAGCCCCGGGGGAAGCTATGGCTACACCTTC. It is translated as CASSPGGSYGYTF.

This sequence joins TRBV6-1 and TRBJ2-6; weak D call: TRBD2 (5 bases). The CDR3 totals 15 residues. V lost 7 bases and J 0 bases, leaving 10 bases between the germline ends. Germline V gene sequence: CDR1 MNHNS, CDR2 SASEGT. The DNA of the CDR3 is TGTGCCAGCACCATGGGGAGCTCTGGGGCCAACGTCCTGACTTTC. Its protein is CASTMGSSGANVLTF.

The chain joins TRBV14 to TRBJ2-2; D uncertain. The CDR3 extends over 15 amino acids. The V end was cut by 1 base, the J end by 1 base, with 7 bases between. Per the germline V gene, CDR1 is SGHDN and CDR2 is FVKESK. The CDR3: CASSQVRVNTGELFF. The CDR3 DNA reads TGTGCCAGCAGCCAAGTCCGAGTGAACACCGGGGAGCTGTTTTTT.

The genes are TRBV6-1 and TRBJ2-6; D gene unclear. This CDR3 has 15 amino acids. Germline V lookup: CDR1 MNHNS, CDR2 SASEGT. V was cut by 4 bases and J by 0 bases, with 7 bases left in between. DNA of the CDR3: TGTGCCAGCAGTGTCCAGTCCTCTGGGGCCAACGTCCTGACTTTC. It specifies CASSVQSSGANVLTF.

The V gene is TRBV15, the J gene TRBJ2-1, with 7 nucleotides matching TRBD2. CDR3 length equals 13 residues. Trimming removed 0 bases from V and 12 bases from J; junction bases left unmatched: 5. Germline CDR1 reads LNHNV; CDR2 reads YYDKDF (reference sequence). CDR3 loop: CATSRDQAGPQFF. The DNA of the CDR3 is TGTGCCACCAGCAGAGACCAAGCGGGACCGCAGTTCTTC.

This clone has only a few counts. The V call is TRBV5-6, the J call TRBJ1-6; the match to TRBD1 covers 9 bases. This CDR3 has 14 amino acids. J lost 9 bases, V lost 5 bases, and 6 bases had no gene match. CDR1 and CDR2 (germline): SGHDT, YYEEEE. CDR3 sequence: CASRPGTGSSPLHF. In DNA, the CDR3 is TGTGCCAGCAGGCCCGGGACAGGGAGTTCACCCCTCCACTTT.

The CDR3 loop reads CASSKVGGDSTGELFF. DNA of the CDR3: TGTGCCAGCAGCAAAGTCGGCGGGGACTCCACCGGGGAGCTGTTTTTT. This rearrangement joins TRBV21-1 to TRBJ2-2; the table's TRBD2 call for D was not verified on the DNA. TRBV21-1 is given as a pseudogene. The CDR3 is 16 amino acids.

The chain employs TRBV28 and TRBJ1-4; tentatively, D is TRBD1 (6 bases). The CDR3 spans 14 residues. V lost 5 bases and J lost 7, with 14 bases in between. From germline, CDR1 is MDHEN and CDR2 SYDVKM. CDR3 protein: CASSAGQRSEKLFF. In nucleotides, the CDR3 is TGTGCCAGCAGTGCCGGACAGAGGAGTGAAAAACTGTTTTTT.

The chain carries TRBV6-5 and TRBJ1-4; weak D call: TRBD1 (5 bases). CDR1 and CDR2 from the germline V gene are MNHEY and SVGAGI. CDR3 size: 14 residues. Trimming stripped 2 bases from V and 8 bases from J, with 12 bases between. For the CDR3, the DNA is TGTGCCAGCAGTTACAGGGGTGAATGGGAAAAACTGTTTTTT. Translated: CASSYRGEWEKLFF.

V and J are TRBV29-1 and TRBJ1-1; a weak D match, TRBD1 (5 bases). The CDR3 runs 11 residues. Germline V gene sequence: CDR1 SQVTM, CDR2 ANQGSEA. V lost 5 bases and J lost 9, with 13 bases in between. Here the CDR3 DNA reads TGCAGCGTTTATGGACGGACAAAAGCTTTCTTT. Translation: CSVYGRTKAFF.

The chain joins TRBV6-6 to TRBJ1-2, with 7 bases lining up with TRBD1. The germline V gene encodes CDR1 MNHNY and CDR2 SVGAGI (reference sequence). The CDR3 contains 15 residues. J lost 4 bases, V lost 5 bases, and 10 bases had no gene match. The DNA for the CDR3 is TGTGCCAGCAGTGCACAGGGGTCCCCTAGCTATGGCTACACCTTC. Amino acid sequence: CASSAQGSPSYGYTF.

This chain joins TRBV28 and TRBJ1-4; a possible D gene is TRBD1 (6 bases). Germline CDR1 reads MDHEN; CDR2 reads SYDVKM. V dropped 6 bases and J dropped 7 bases, with 12 bases sitting between them. This CDR3 comprises 13 residues. In nucleotides, the CDR3 is TGTGCCAGCAGAGCCCAGGGGTCTGAAAAACTGTTTTTT. It yields the protein CASRAQGSEKLFF.

CDR3 region: CASSPVAGAQFF. Written as DNA, the CDR3 is TGTGCCAGCAGTCCTGTAGCGGGGGCCCAGTTCTTC. The chain joins TRBV6-5 to TRBJ2-1; 9 nucleotides match TRBD2. The CDR3 spans 12 residues. In germline, CDR1 is MNHEY, CDR2 SVGAGI. Trimming removed 5 bases from V and 13 bases from J; junction bases left unmatched: 6.

This clone has just one count. This chain joins TRBV5-1 and TRBJ2-7, with 8 positions matching TRBD2. Looked up from germline, CDR1 is SGHRS and CDR2 is YFSETQ. The V segment lost 3 bases and the J segment 5 bases; nucleotides outside the gene matches: 4. This CDR3 has 13 amino acids. The CDR3 protein is CASSSGLEDEQYF. DNA for the CDR3: TGCGCCAGCAGCTCGGGACTAGAGGACGAGCAGTACTTC.

This clone was seen more than once but under ten times. The chain combines TRBV15 with TRBJ1-1; a possible D gene is TRBD1 (6 bases). Looked up from germline, CDR1 is LNHNV and CDR2 is YYDKDF (reference sequence). Trimming stripped 0 bases from V and 5 bases from J, with 10 bases between. This CDR3 has 14 amino acids. The CDR3 DNA is TGTGCCACCAGCAGAGATATCCAGGGGACTGAAGCTTTCTTT. It yields the protein CATSRDIQGTEAFF. Full variable domain (remainder filled in from reference TRBV15 and TRBJ1-1): DAMVIQNPRYQVTQFGKPVTLSCSQTLNHNVMYWYQQKSSQAPKLLFHYYDKDFNNEADTPDNFQSRRPNTSFCFLDIRSPGLGDTAMYLCATSRDIQGTEAFFGQGTRLTVV.

This chain joins TRBV5-4 and TRBJ1-2; D is unclear. The germline V gene encodes CDR1 SGHNT and CDR2 YYREEE (reference sequence). The CDR3 has 13 residues. Trimming pared 3 bases from V and 3 bases from J, leaving 9 bases between. The CDR3 coding sequence is TGTGCCAGCAGCTCGCGAGACTACTATGGCTACACCTTC. Translated: CASSSRDYYGYTF.

This clone occurred a few times. This CDR3 is CAIGERKQFF. The CDR3, as DNA: TGTGCCATCGGGGAACGTAAGCAGTTCTTC. The chain joins TRBV27 to TRBJ2-1, with a tentative D call TRBD2 (5 bases). The CDR3 is made up of 10 amino acids. Trimming removed 10 bases at V and 11 bases at J, with 12 bases between. CDR1 and CDR2 from the germline V gene are MNHEY and SMNVEV (reference sequence).